Listed below are T cell receptor beta chains from one sample, sequenced in a study of yellow fever vaccine responses in identical twins. In TCRdb, the RT-PCR reads were re-called with MiXCR into one record per CDR3 protein. The table lists around 20,000 distinct CDR3 sequences, just over 60% of them singletons, with more than 7.5% in the top ten. This specimen consisted of T cells from blood (PBMCs), unsorted or a sorted subset (not recorded which), obtained before or after yellow fever vaccination (not recorded which). All receptors come from a woman between 18 and 29 years old who received the yellow fever vaccine. Both conserved end residues are part of each CDR3. The D gene is left open where the match is weak. Where a row states a size, it is once, few, many or the class of an expanded clone; other rows omit it.

cdr3_aa: CASSQSGGLAQNTGELFF
cdr3_nt: TGCGCCAGCAGTCAATCGGGGGGGCTAGCACAGAACACCGGGGAGCTGTTTTTT
v_call: TRBV23-1
clone_size: NA
j_call: TRBJ2-2
d_call: NA

cdr3_aa: CASSPSGDIQYF
cdr3_nt: TGTGCCAGCTCACCAAGTGGAGACATTCAGTACTTC
v_call: TRBV18
clone_size: few
j_call: TRBJ2-4
d_call: NA

cdr3_aa: CASSLSSGSSYEQYF
cdr3_nt: TGTGCCAGCAGTTTATCCAGCGGGAGCTCCTACGAGCAGTACTTC
v_call: TRBV27
clone_size: NA
j_call: TRBJ2-7
d_call: TRBD2

cdr3_aa: CASSLTSSGSGVNEQFF
cdr3_nt: TGTGCCAGCAGCTTAACCTCTAGCGGGAGTGGGGTGAATGAGCAGTTCTTC
v_call: TRBV7-3
clone_size: NA
j_call: TRBJ2-1
d_call: TRBD2

cdr3_aa: CATRSGELFF
cdr3_nt: TGTGCCACTAGGTCCGGGGAGCTGTTTTTT
v_call: TRBV11-2
clone_size: NA
j_call: TRBJ2-2
d_call: NA

cdr3_aa: CASSNSLNEKLFF
cdr3_nt: TGTGCCAGCTCAAACAGTCTAAATGAAAAACTGTTTTTT
v_call: TRBV18
clone_size: NA
j_call: TRBJ1-4
d_call: NA

cdr3_aa: CASSLGPRGSYEQYF
cdr3_nt: TGTGCCAGCAGTTTAGGGCCCAGGGGTTCCTACGAGCAGTACTTC
v_call: TRBV28
clone_size: NA
j_call: TRBJ2-7
d_call: NA

cdr3_aa: CASSLGQGINGYTF
cdr3_nt: TGTGCCAGCAGCTTGGGACAGGGAATAAATGGCTACACCTTC
v_call: TRBV5-4
clone_size: NA
j_call: TRBJ1-2
d_call: TRBD1

cdr3_aa: CASSLASGAFTDTQYF
cdr3_nt: TGTGCCAGCAGCTTAGCGAGCGGGGCCTTCACAGATACGCAGTATTTT
v_call: TRBV11-1
clone_size: NA
j_call: TRBJ2-3
d_call: TRBD2

cdr3_aa: CASQGANPYNEQFF
cdr3_nt: TGTGCCAGCCAAGGGGCTAACCCCTACAATGAGCAGTTCTTC
v_call: TRBV7-2
clone_size: once
j_call: TRBJ2-1
d_call: NA

cdr3_aa: CSAREGGPDTQYF
cdr3_nt: TGCAGTGCTAGAGAGGGGGGCCCGGATACGCAGTATTTT
v_call: TRBV20-1
clone_size: few
j_call: TRBJ2-3
d_call: NA

cdr3_aa: CASSPSFNGGEQFF
cdr3_nt: TGTGCCAGCAGCCCCTCTTTCAACGGCGGTGAGCAGTTCTTC
v_call: TRBV11-3
clone_size: NA
j_call: TRBJ2-1
d_call: NA

cdr3_aa: CSAPGTVNTEAFF
cdr3_nt: TGCAGTGCCCCCGGGACGGTGAACACTGAAGCTTTCTTT
v_call: TRBV20-1
clone_size: NA
j_call: TRBJ1-1
d_call: NA

cdr3_aa: CASSLGLQGNQPQHF
cdr3_nt: TGTGCCAGCAGTTTGGGGCTACAGGGCAATCAGCCCCAGCATTTT
v_call: TRBV12-3/TRBV12-4
clone_size: NA
j_call: TRBJ1-5
d_call: NA

cdr3_aa: CASSLVRSGAEAFF
cdr3_nt: TGTGCCAGCAGCTTAGTTAGGTCTGGGGCTGAAGCTTTCTTT
v_call: TRBV11-2
clone_size: NA
j_call: TRBJ1-1
d_call: NA

cdr3_aa: CASSLREGTDTQYF
cdr3_nt: TGTGCCAGCAGTTTGAGGGAAGGCACAGATACGCAGTATTTT
v_call: TRBV12-3/TRBV12-4
clone_size: NA
j_call: TRBJ2-3
d_call: NA

cdr3_aa: CSARYSQGYYNEQFF
cdr3_nt: TGCAGTGCTAGATATAGCCAGGGCTACTACAATGAGCAGTTCTTC
v_call: TRBV20-1
clone_size: NA
j_call: TRBJ2-1
d_call: NA

cdr3_aa: CASSMDRNYGYTF
cdr3_nt: TGTGCCAGTAGTATGGACAGGAACTATGGCTACACCTTC
v_call: TRBV19
clone_size: NA
j_call: TRBJ1-2
d_call: TRBD1

cdr3_aa: CSASHHNEQFF
cdr3_nt: TGCAGTGCTAGTCATCACAATGAGCAGTTCTTC
v_call: TRBV20-1
clone_size: NA
j_call: TRBJ2-1
d_call: NA

cdr3_aa: CSARDGGLPGNTIYF
cdr3_nt: TGCAGTGCTAGAGATGGGGGTCTCCCAGGAAACACCATATATTTT
v_call: TRBV20-1
clone_size: NA
j_call: TRBJ1-3
d_call: NA

cdr3_aa: CASSSRLDTETQYF
cdr3_nt: TGTGCCAGCAGCTCGAGATTAGATACGGAGACCCAGTACTTC
v_call: TRBV7-9
clone_size: NA
j_call: TRBJ2-5
d_call: NA

cdr3_aa: CASSLEVETQYF
cdr3_nt: TGTGCCAGCAGCTTAGAGGTAGAGACCCAGTACTTC
v_call: TRBV11-3
clone_size: NA
j_call: TRBJ2-5
d_call: NA

cdr3_aa: CASSPPRGGPNEQFF
cdr3_nt: TGTGCCAGCTCACCACCCCGGGGGGGGCCCAATGAGCAGTTCTTC
v_call: TRBV18
clone_size: NA
j_call: TRBJ2-1
d_call: TRBD2

cdr3_aa: CATSEGAGDTDTQYF
cdr3_nt: TGTGCCACCAGTGAGGGCGCGGGGGACACAGATACGCAGTATTTT
v_call: TRBV24-1
clone_size: NA
j_call: TRBJ2-3
d_call: TRBD2

cdr3_aa: CSATLREWDHNEQFF
cdr3_nt: TGCAGTGCCACTCTCCGGGAGTGGGACCACAATGAGCAGTTCTTC
v_call: TRBV20-1
clone_size: few
j_call: TRBJ2-1
d_call: NA

cdr3_aa: CSVGAGGGVGQPQHF
cdr3_nt: TGCAGCGTTGGGGCTGGGGGGGGCGTGGGTCAGCCCCAGCATTTT
v_call: TRBV29-1
clone_size: few
j_call: TRBJ1-5
d_call: NA

cdr3_aa: CASSPPVRGATDTQYF
cdr3_nt: TGTGCCAGCTCACCACCGGTACGGGGGGCAACAGATACGCAGTATTTT
v_call: TRBV18
clone_size: NA
j_call: TRBJ2-3
d_call: NA